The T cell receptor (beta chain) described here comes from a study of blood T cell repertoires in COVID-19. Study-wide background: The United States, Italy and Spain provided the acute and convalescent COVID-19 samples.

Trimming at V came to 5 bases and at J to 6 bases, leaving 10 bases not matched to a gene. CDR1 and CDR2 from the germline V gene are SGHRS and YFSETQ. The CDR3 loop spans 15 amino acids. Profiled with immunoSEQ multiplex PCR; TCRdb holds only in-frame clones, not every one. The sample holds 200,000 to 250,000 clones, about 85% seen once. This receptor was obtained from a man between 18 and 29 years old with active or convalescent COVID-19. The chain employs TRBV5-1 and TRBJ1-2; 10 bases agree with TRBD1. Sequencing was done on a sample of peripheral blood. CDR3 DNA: TGCGCCAGCAGGCCGGACCCCGGGACAGGGGATGGCTACACCTTC. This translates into CASRPDPGTGDGYTF. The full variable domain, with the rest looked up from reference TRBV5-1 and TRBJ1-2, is KAGVTQTPRYLIKTRGQQVTLSCSPISGHRSVSWYQQTPGQGLQFLFEYFSETQRNKGNFPGRFSGRQFSNSRSEMNVSTLELGDSALYLCASRPDPGTGDGYTFGSGTRLTVV.